The clone carrying this T cell receptor (beta chain) occurred many times. One entry per CDR3 protein, called by TCRdb with MiXCR from the RT-PCR reads. The repertoire holds approximately 720,000 distinct CDR3 sequences, with 13% to 15% as singletons. The CDR3 covers 16 residues. CDR1 is DFQATT and CDR2 is SNEGSKA in the germline V gene (reference sequence). Trimming took 4 bases from V and 1 from J, leaving 19 bases between them. The sequence was collected from a female donor in good health, serving as a healthy control. Sequencing used memory CD4+ T cells from blood. The chain links TRBV20-1 to TRBJ1-1, with D unresolved. DNA of the CDR3: TGCAGTGCTAACCCGACTCTGGAGAATCGGAACACTGAAGCTTTCTTT. Its protein product is CSANPTLENRNTEAFF.